The 19 T cell receptor beta chains listed next were all sequenced from one sample in a study of cytomegalovirus exposure and HLA in healthy donors. A multiplex PCR was run with 60 Vbeta primers and 13 Jbeta primers. The protocol was immunoSEQ multiplex PCR, while the TCRdb copy is restricted to in-frame clones and leaves out a portion. Among 140,000 or so clones listed, 61% were seen once. The sequenced sample consisted of PBMCs. These receptors all stem from a male donor in good health and CMV-seronegative.

The rearrangement uses TRBV10-3 and TRBJ2-2; TRBD2 matches at 13 bases. The V and J ends lost 4 bases and 3 bases, in that order; junction bases with no gene match: 5. This CDR3 spans 17 amino acids. The V gene's germline CDR1 is ENHRY and CDR2 SYGVKD. The CDR3 nucleotides read TGTGCCATCAGTGCCGGACTAGCGGGGGTGGACACCGGGGAGCTGTTTTTT. This gives the protein CAISAGLAGVDTGELFF.

The V gene is TRBV4-2, the J gene TRBJ2-2; no clear D gene. Trimming took off 1 base at V and 7 bases at J, with 7 bases between the two ends. Germline V gene sequence: CDR1 LGHNA, CDR2 YNFKEQ. The CDR3 has 13 residues. The CDR3 DNA is TGTGCCAGCAGCCAAGTGGTTAGCGGGGAGCTGTTTTTT. Encoded protein: CASSQVVSGELFF.

This clone came up a few times. This chain links TRBV2 with TRBJ2-7; D perhaps matches TRBD1 (6 bases). V lost 9 bases, J lost 1 base, and 16 bases lay in between. Germline-derived CDR1 and CDR2 are SNHLY and FYNNEI. The CDR3 spans 14 residues. The CDR3 nucleotides read TGTGCCAGACGGAGGAGGACAGAATCCTACGAGCAGTACTTC. Its protein product is CARRRRTESYEQYF.

The V and J genes are TRBV11-1 and TRBJ2-5, with TRBD1 identical over 9 bases. The junction had 3 bases not matched to a gene; V was cut back by 5 bases and J by 2 bases. Germline-derived CDR1 and CDR2 are SGHAT and FQDESV (reference sequence). The CDR3 runs 14 residues. The DNA of the CDR3 is TGTGCCAGCAGCCCAGGGACAGGGCAAGAGACCCAGTACTTC. Amino acid sequence: CASSPGTGQETQYF.

The chain has TRBV9 and TRBJ1-2; TRBD1 might be the D (5 bases). The germline V gene has CDR1 SGDLS and CDR2 YYNGEE. Trimming pared 0 bases from V and 4 bases from J, leaving 22 bases between. CDR3 length equals 18 residues. The CDR3 DNA reads as TGTGCCAGCAGCGTAGAGGGCTTGGGGCCGAGCTCCTTCTATGGCTACACCTTC. The encoded protein is CASSVEGLGPSSFYGYTF.

CDR3 in DNA: TGTGCCAGTACCCTGGGACATTCATCGAAAGAGACCCAGTACTTC. Its translation is CASTLGHSSKETQYF. The chain employs TRBV19 and TRBJ2-5; perhaps TRBD1 as D (6 bases). Germline V CDR1 and CDR2: LNHDA, SQIVND (reference sequence). Trimming stripped 7 bases from V and 3 bases from J, with 18 bases between. The length of the CDR3 is 15 residues.

V usage is TRBV6-5 and J usage is TRBJ2-1, with 14 bases that match TRBD2. From germline, CDR1 is MNHEY and CDR2 SVGAGI. The CDR3 has 14 amino acids. V dropped 6 bases and J dropped 6; count of bases not matched to a gene: 1. CDR3 protein: CASRGLAGANEQFF. As DNA, the CDR3 is TGTGCCAGCAGGGGACTAGCGGGGGCCAATGAGCAGTTCTTC.

As regards this clone: No DNA is shown, since the ends of the CDR3 on it are uncertain; the CDR3 is the one TCRdb lists. The rearrangement links TRBV9 to TRBJ1-1. The germline gives CDR1 SGDLS, CDR2 YYNGEE. Ends included, the CDR3 has 14 residues. The CDR3 sequence is CASSVGSGSRQPFF.

The V gene is TRBV7-2, the J gene TRBJ2-7; TRBD2 aligns across 9 bases. Germline loops: CDR1 SGHTA, CDR2 FQGNSA. The CDR3 totals 15 residues. J lost 6 bases, V lost 2 bases, and 8 bases had no gene match. The DNA for the CDR3 is TGTGCCAGCAGCTTATGGTCTGGCGGGGGGGCCGAGCAGTACTTC. Translating it yields CASSLWSGGGAEQYF.

This chain joins TRBV7-3 and TRBJ1-6; D is possibly TRBD1 (6 bases). The CDR3 is 14 residues long. The V and J ends lost 5 bases and 7 bases respectively, with 12 bases between them. The germline V gene encodes CDR1 SGHTA and CDR2 FQGTGA. This chain's CDR3 is CASSTSGVNSPLHF. In nucleotides, the CDR3 is TGTGCCAGCAGCACCTCAGGGGTCAATTCACCCCTCCACTTT. The full variable domain, its missing parts supplied by reference TRBV7-3 and TRBJ1-6, is GAGVSQTPSNKVTEKGKYVELRCDPISGHTALYWYRQSLGQGPEFLIYFQGTGAADDSGLPNDRFFAVRPEGSVSTLKIQRTERGDSAVYLCASSTSGVNSPLHFGNGTRLTVT.

To note about this clone: Its ends do not fully match the called genes, so a read error is possible. The chain combines TRBV7-9 with TRBJ1-1; D is ambiguous. This CDR3 is built from 12 residues. Looked up from germline, CDR1 is SEHNR and CDR2 is FQNEAQ (reference sequence). The CDR3 is CSSSPADTEAFF. DNA for the CDR3: TGTTCCAGCAGCCCGGCGGATACTGAAGCTTTCTTT.

The table lists this clone with a few counts. V usage is TRBV9 and J usage is TRBJ2-3, with D perhaps matching TRBD2 (6 bases). The length of the CDR3 is 14 residues. Trimming left V 4 bases short and J 5 bases short, with 14 bases between. In germline, CDR1 is SGDLS, CDR2 YYNGEE. The CDR3 DNA reads TGTGCCAGCAGCCCGGCGGGGCGGGTAGATACGCAGTATTTT. Residues: CASSPAGRVDTQYF.

Concerning this clone itself: A junction end diverges from the germline sequence, so it may reflect a read error. The chain employs TRBV6-5 and TRBJ2-1, with D possibly matching TRBD2 (6 bases). Germline loops: CDR1 MNHEY, CDR2 SVGAGI. The CDR3 covers 13 residues. The CDR3 DNA reads as TGTGCCAGTTACGGACTACCCAACAATGGGCAGTTCTTC. It is translated as CASYGLPNNGQFF.

Only one count was recorded for this clone. The junction does not match germline at one end; this may be a read error. The rearrangement links TRBV30 to TRBJ1-2; TRBD1 matches at 9 bases. CDR3 size: 13 residues. Per the germline V gene, CDR1 is GTSNPN and CDR2 is SVGIG (reference sequence). The CDR3 reads CAWWTGALYGYAF. The CDR3 coding sequence is TGTGCCTGGTGGACAGGGGCCCTCTATGGCTACGCCTTC.

This clone was picked up a small number of times. The chain recombines TRBV10-3 with TRBJ1-6; D not resolved. V was clipped by 2 bases and J by 6 bases, with 8 bases between them. The CDR3 spans 14 residues. Germline CDR1 is ENHRY and CDR2 is SYGVKD. The CDR3 DNA sequence: TGTGCCATCAGTGAGGGACTCGGTAATTCACCCCTCCACTTT. Its protein is CAISEGLGNSPLHF.

The chain employs TRBV11-2 and TRBJ1-2; TRBD1 aligns across 9 bases. The CDR3 covers 13 residues. CDR1 is SGHAT and CDR2 is FQNNGV in the germline V gene. V lost 5 bases and J lost 8; bases outside the gene matches: 6. CDR3 sequence: CASSPRTGDGYTF. DNA of the CDR3: TGTGCCAGCAGCCCCAGGACAGGGGACGGCTACACCTTC.

The V and J genes are TRBV15 and TRBJ1-1; weak D call: TRBD1 (5 bases). Germline V gene sequence: CDR1 LNHNV, CDR2 YYDKDF (reference sequence). The CDR3 runs 17 residues. Trimming removed 3 bases from V and 4 bases from J, with 21 bases in between. The CDR3 protein is CATSSAVGLGGTTEAFF. In DNA, the CDR3 is TGTGCCACCAGCAGCGCAGTGGGCCTAGGCGGGACCACTGAAGCTTTCTTT.

The chain has TRBV28 and TRBJ1-2; D gene uncertain. CDR1 MDHEN and CDR2 SYDVKM come from the germline V gene. With 5 bases removed from V and 7 bases from J, the gap between germline ends came to 8 bases. The CDR3 is 11 residues long. DNA of the CDR3: TGTGCCAGCAGTCTAACTCGTGGCTACACCTTC. This gives the protein CASSLTRGYTF.

This rearrangement joins TRBV7-3 to TRBJ2-7; possible D gene TRBD2, 6 bases. CDR1 is SGHTA, CDR2 FQGTGA, per germline. V lost 4 bases to trimming and J lost 0 bases, with 31 bases between them. The CDR3 contains 21 residues. The CDR3, as DNA: TGTGCCAGCAGCTCACGGGCAAGATCCCGATTGGCGGGGCCAAGCTCCTACGAGCAGTACTTC. It translates to CASSSRARSRLAGPSSYEQYF.